Listed here are 18 T cell receptor beta chains from one sample, sequenced in a study of blood T cell repertoires in COVID-19. Clones were read by immunoSEQ multiplex PCR, and TCRdb kept only the in-frame ones, dropping some. The sample lists approximately 250,000 clones; about 89% were seen once. Sequences were obtained from peripheral blood. These receptors were obtained from a woman aged 60-70 years who had recovered from COVID-19.

As concerns this clone: A junction end diverges from the germline sequence, so it may reflect a read error. Written as DNA, the CDR3 is TGTGCTAGCAGCTTTAGTGAGATCACCGGGGAGCTGTTTTTT. The encoded protein is CASSFSEITGELFF. The chain uses TRBV7-7 and TRBJ2-2; D is ambiguous. The CDR3 runs to 14 residues. CDR1 and CDR2 (germline): SSHAT, FNYEAQ (reference sequence).

The rearrangement links TRBV19 to TRBJ2-7; 10 bases match TRBD1. Trimming removed 3 bases from V and 1 base from J; junction bases left unmatched: 3. This CDR3 spans 15 amino acids. Germline values: CDR1 LNHDA, CDR2 SQIVND (reference sequence). In DNA, the CDR3 is TGTGCCAGTAGTATTGGACAGGGGGGATCCTACGAGCAGTACTTC. This translates into CASSIGQGGSYEQYF. The full variable domain, rest sourced from reference TRBV19 and TRBJ2-7, is DGGITQSPKYLFRKEGQNVTLSCEQNLNHDAMYWYRQDPGQGLRLIYYSQIVNDFQKGDIAEGYSVSREKKESFPLTVTSAQKNPTAFYLCASSIGQGGSYEQYFGPGTRLTVT.

The chain is built from TRBV10-3 and TRBJ2-7, with 8 positions matching TRBD1. The ends lost 6 bases at V and 3 bases at J; junction bases unmatched: 4. Germline loops: CDR1 ENHRY, CDR2 SYGVKD. The CDR3 loop spans 13 amino acids. The CDR3 DNA reads TGTGCCATCAGGGGACAGGCTAACTACGAGCAGTACTTC. Protein product: CAIRGQANYEQYF.

The chain recombines TRBV11-3 with TRBJ1-4; 7 bases match TRBD1. Per germline, CDR1 SGHNT and CDR2 YENEEA. J lost 8 bases, V lost 2 bases, and 5 bases had no gene match. The CDR3 loop spans 14 amino acids. The CDR3 spells CASSLRGPREKLFF. CDR3 coding DNA: TGTGCCAGCAGCTTAAGGGGGCCCAGAGAAAAACTGTTTTTT.

The chain combines TRBV6-5 with TRBJ2-5; D gene ambiguous. The CDR3 is 14 residues long. From germline, CDR1 is MNHEY and CDR2 SVGAGI. V was clipped by 0 bases and J by 5 bases, with 10 bases between them. DNA for the CDR3: TGTGCCAGCAGTTACTCCCTAGAGGTGGAGACCCAGTACTTC. Translating gives CASSYSLEVETQYF.

This chain joins TRBV9 and TRBJ2-1; D may be TRBD2 (6 bases). The CDR3 runs 15 residues. V lost 2 bases, J lost 8 bases, and 17 bases lay in between. CDR1 is SGDLS and CDR2 is YYNGEE in the germline V gene. CDR3 residues: CASSVEARWGDEQFF. The CDR3 coding sequence is TGTGCCAGCAGCGTTGAGGCCCGTTGGGGGGATGAGCAGTTCTTC.

The chain has TRBV5-4 and TRBJ2-1, with 9 bases matching TRBD2. Looked up from germline, CDR1 is SGHNT and CDR2 is YYREEE (reference sequence). This CDR3 has 16 amino acids. With 4 bases clipped from V and 0 bases from J, the junction kept 5 bases outside the gene matches. The CDR3 reads CASSRMTSGSYNEQFF. The CDR3 bases are TGTGCCAGCAGCCGCATGACTAGCGGCTCCTACAATGAGCAGTTCTTC.

This clone came up a few times. CDR3: CASSLDLNTGELFF. CDR3 nucleotide sequence: TGCGCCAGCAGCTTGGACTTGAACACCGGGGAGCTGTTTTTT. This chain connects TRBV5-1 to TRBJ2-2; unclear D gene. Trimming left V 0 bases short and J 1 base short, with 4 bases between. This CDR3 is built from 14 residues. The germline CDR1 and CDR2 sequences are SGHRS and YFSETQ. Full variable domain (outside the CDR3, taken from reference TRBV5-1 and TRBJ2-2): KAGVTQTPRYLIKTRGQQVTLSCSPISGHRSVSWYQQTPGQGLQFLFEYFSETQRNKGNFPGRFSGRQFSNSRSEMNVSTLELGDSALYLCASSLDLNTGELFFGEGSRLTVL.

This clone has only one observation. The chain couples TRBV5-4 to TRBJ2-2; maybe TRBD2 (5 bases). Germline loops: CDR1 SGHNT, CDR2 YYREEE (reference sequence). The germline V and J ends were trimmed by 4 bases and 6 bases, with 16 bases remaining between them. CDR3 size: 15 residues. The CDR3 region is CASSHTGESAGELFF. CDR3 DNA sequence: TGTGCCAGCAGCCATACCGGGGAGTCGGCCGGGGAGCTGTTTTTT.

The rearrangement uses TRBV5-1 and TRBJ2-7; the D gene is possibly TRBD1 (6 bases). Looked up from germline, CDR1 is SGHRS and CDR2 is YFSETQ. This CDR3 comprises 13 residues. Trimming shortened V by 4 bases and J by 6 bases, and 14 bases separated the two germline ends. The CDR3 loop is CASSNLQGREQYF. In DNA, the CDR3 is TGCGCCAGCAGCAACCTACAGGGACGCGAGCAGTACTTC.

This sequence joins TRBV11-3 and TRBJ2-7; weak D call: TRBD1 (6 bases). Germline CDR1 is SGHNT and CDR2 is YENEEA. The length of the CDR3 is 14 residues. Trimming stripped 4 bases from V and 6 bases from J, with 16 bases between. In DNA, the CDR3 is TGTGCCAGCAGCTCGATCAGGGGATCTACCGAGCAGTACTTC. Translating it yields CASSSIRGSTEQYF. Based on the CDR3 plus reference TRBV11-3 and TRBJ2-7, the full variable domain is EAGVVQSPRYKIIEKKQPVAFWCNPISGHNTLYWYLQNLGQGPELLIRYENEEAVDDSQLPKDRFSAERLKGVDSTLKIQPAELGDSAVYLCASSSIRGSTEQYFGPGTRLTVT.

The gene calls are TRBV3-1 (or the pseudogene TRBV3-2) and TRBJ2-6; D might be TRBD1 (6 bases). Germline V gene sequence: CDR1 LGHDT, CDR2 YNNKEL (reference sequence). The CDR3 has 20 amino acids. The ends were cut back, 1 base at V and 1 base at J, with 20 bases in the middle. The CDR3 loop is CASSQVIQGTFFSGANVLTF. As DNA, the CDR3 is TGTGCCAGCAGCCAAGTAATCCAGGGGACATTCTTTTCTGGGGCCAACGTCCTGACTTTC.

The rearrangement uses TRBV18 and TRBJ1-5; D might be TRBD1 (6 bases). The CDR3 loop spans 14 amino acids. V was pared by 5 bases and J by 5 bases, with 13 bases between. Germline V gives CDR1 KGHSH, CDR2 LQKENI. DNA for the CDR3: TGTGCCAGCTCAAGACTGGCAGGGGATCAGCCCCAGCATTTT. Translation: CASSRLAGDQPQHF.

This chain connects TRBV6-5 to TRBJ1-3, with D possibly TRBD1 on 6 matching bases. Germline values: CDR1 MNHEY, CDR2 SVGAGI. The CDR3 contains 13 residues. V lost 7 bases to trimming and J lost 4 bases, with 11 bases between them. The CDR3 loop is CASTRGAGNTIYF. The CDR3 DNA sequence: TGTGCCAGCACACGGGGGGCAGGAAACACCATATATTTT.

The J gene is TRBJ2-1, the V gene TRBV5-4, with D maybe TRBD2 (6 bases). This CDR3 comprises 14 residues. Trimming stripped 0 bases from V and 7 bases from J, with 11 bases between. CDR1 and CDR2 (germline): SGHNT, YYREEE (reference sequence). The CDR3 DNA reads TGTGCCAGCAGCTTGGCGGGTAGCGGTAATGAGCAGTTCTTC. Amino acid sequence: CASSLAGSGNEQFF.

This rearrangement joins TRBV5-1 to TRBJ2-7; no clear D. Germline loops: CDR1 SGHRS, CDR2 YFSETQ. This CDR3 is 13 amino acids long. V was trimmed by 4 bases and J by 3 bases, leaving 11 bases between them. CDR3 DNA sequence: TGCGCCAGCAGCCCCCTGACAAGCTACGAGCAGTACTTC. Amino acid sequence: CASSPLTSYEQYF.

V gene TRBV6-5 combines with J gene TRBJ1-2, with a weak D call TRBD1 (6 bases). The CDR3 runs 16 residues. Germline V CDR1 and CDR2: MNHEY, SVGAGI. V was trimmed by 0 bases and J by 3 bases, leaving 14 bases between them. The CDR3 region is CASSYSSAGVDYGYTF. CDR3 DNA sequence: TGTGCCAGCAGTTACTCTTCGGCAGGGGTCGACTATGGCTACACCTTC.

The gene calls are TRBV11-2 and TRBJ2-7, with 9 bases aligning to TRBD1. V gave up 5 bases and J gave up 5 bases; unmatched junction bases: 10. The length of the CDR3 is 15 residues. The germline V gene has CDR1 SGHAT and CDR2 FQNNGV. The chain's CDR3 is CASSPGTGYGHEQYF. CDR3 in DNA: TGTGCCAGCAGCCCTGGGACAGGGTATGGGCACGAGCAGTACTTC.